This TCR beta chain was identified during a study of CD8 T cells in Susac syndrome. The multiple sclerosis controls were treatment-naive patients affected by stable or active relapsing-remitting disease. Random hexamers were used to reverse transcribe the RNA input (roughly 0.5 to 1 ug). Amplification of TCR beta CDR3 used immunoSEQ multiplex PCR across 54 Vbeta and 13 Jbeta. TCRdb processed the immunoSEQ multiplex PCR reads anew with MiXCR; each CDR3 protein has one entry. The repertoire includes fewer than 150,000 distinct CDR3 sequences, around nine tenths of them detected once, and about 0.25% sits in the top ten. The CDR3 has 15 amino acids. V trimming: 5 bases; J trimming: 3 bases; junction bases outside the gene matches: 5. Looked up from germline, CDR1 is KGHDR and CDR2 is SFDVKD.

The origin of this receptor is a human donor with multiple sclerosis. Sequencing was carried out using CD8+ T cells from PBMCs. The rearrangement uses TRBV24-1 and TRBJ1-2, with 10 bases that match TRBD1. The CDR3 loop reads CATSGDRGHYYGYTF. The CDR3 bases are TGTGCCACCAGTGGAGACAGGGGGCACTACTATGGCTACACCTTC.